These 10 T cell receptor beta chains originate from one sample sequenced in a study of OX40 agonist ivuxolimab in advanced cancers. Profiling relied on immunoSEQ multiplex PCR, and the TCRdb table lists in-frame clones only, not all of them. The sample holds 5,000 to 6,500 clones; around 71% are singletons and the top ten take around 62%. Sequenced here: CD4+ or CD8+ T cells sorted from blood, sampled in a trial of the OX40 agonist ivuxolimab. The receptors derive from an adult with an advanced solid tumor such as melanoma, head and neck, liver or kidney cancer.

V gene TRBV14 combines with J gene TRBJ1-2; no clear D. Germline V CDR1 and CDR2: SGHDN, FVKESK. The germline V and J ends were trimmed by 3 bases and 0 bases, with 5 bases remaining between them. The CDR3 loop spans 13 amino acids. CDR3 DNA: TGTGCCAGCAGCCATATAGCTAACTATGGCTACACCTTC. The encoded protein is CASSHIANYGYTF.

The chain is built from TRBV11-2 and TRBJ2-2, with 9 bases lining up with TRBD2. Trimming at V came to 6 bases and at J to 5 bases, leaving 13 bases not matched to a gene. This CDR3 has 17 amino acids. Germline lookup yields CDR1 SGHAT and CDR2 FQNNGV. The DNA of the CDR3 is TGTGCCAGCAGGCCTAAGGAGGGACTAGCCGGTACCGGGGAGCTGTTTTTT. It specifies CASRPKEGLAGTGELFF. Together with reference TRBV11-2 and TRBJ2-2, the CDR3 gives the full variable domain: EAGVAQSPRYKIIEKRQSVAFWCNPISGHATLYWYQQILGQGPKLLIQFQNNGVVDDSQLPKDRFSAERLKGVDSTLKIQPAKLEDSAVYLCASRPKEGLAGTGELFFGEGSRLTVL.

The chain has TRBV5-4 and TRBJ1-1; the D is unclear. CDR3 length: 14 amino acids. Germline V lookup: CDR1 SGHNT, CDR2 YYREEE (reference sequence). V lost 4 bases, J lost 7 bases, and 17 bases lay in between. In DNA form, the CDR3 reads TGTGCCAGCAGCATAAGCCCGGAGGCCCGTGAAGCTTTCTTT. The encoded protein is CASSISPEAREAFF. Supplemented by reference TRBV5-4 and TRBJ1-1, the full variable domain reads ETGVTQSPTHLIKTRGQQVTLRCSSQSGHNTVSWYQQALGQGPQFIFQYYREEENGRGNFPPRFSGLQFPNYSSELNVNALELDDSALYLCASSISPEAREAFFGQGTRLTVV.

V gene TRBV5-1 combines with J gene TRBJ2-7; 10 bases match TRBD2. V was pared by 4 bases and J by 3 bases, with 16 bases of the junction left unmatched. Germline V gene sequence: CDR1 SGHRS, CDR2 YFSETQ. The CDR3 covers 18 residues. The CDR3, as DNA: TGCGCCAGCAGCACCCAATGGATCCCTAGCGGGAGAGACTACGAGCAGTACTTC. Its translation is CASSTQWIPSGRDYEQYF.

This clone was detected only a few times. The chain links TRBV7-8 to TRBJ1-5, with no clear D. Trimming shortened V by 1 base and J by 2 bases, and 18 bases separated the two germline ends. CDR1 is SGHVS and CDR2 is FQNEAQ in the germline V gene. This CDR3 is 18 amino acids long. The CDR3 bases are TGTGCCAGCAGCTTAGGGCGAATTTGGGATTTCGGCAATCAGCCCCAGCATTTT. Protein sequence: CASSLGRIWDFGNQPQHF. Combining the CDR3 with reference TRBV7-8 and TRBJ1-5 gives the whole variable domain GAGVSQSPRYKVAKRGQDVALRCDPISGHVSLFWYQQALGQGPEFLTYFQNEAQLDKSGLPSDRFFAERPEGSVSTLKIQRTQQEDSAVYLCASSLGRIWDFGNQPQHFGDGTRLSIL.

About this clone itself: Given a much more abundant clone one base away, this may be a read error. The V call is TRBV4-1, the J call TRBJ2-2; D might be TRBD2 (5 bases). Germline V gene lookup returns CDR1 MGHRA and CDR2 YSYEKL. Trimming shortened V by 0 bases and J by 7 bases, and 15 bases separated the two germline ends. The CDR3 extends over 16 amino acids. The CDR3 nucleotides read TGCGCCAGCAGCCAAGAAGGAGATAGCGCCGGCGGGGAGCTGTTTTTT. Protein sequence: CASSQEGDSAGGELFF.

This clone was observed a few times. The chain joins TRBV4-3 to TRBJ1-4, with 9 bases identical to TRBD1. Losses at the gene ends were 0 bases for V and 4 bases for J; bases not matched to a gene: 3. The CDR3 has 16 amino acids. CDR1 is LGHNA, CDR2 YSLEER, per germline. In DNA form, the CDR3 reads TGCGCCAGCAGCCAAGAATACAGGGGGCGTAATGAAAAACTGTTTTTT. Its protein product is CASSQEYRGRNEKLFF.

This chain's CDR3 is CASSPGNGADGYTF. The CDR3 DNA sequence: TGCGCCAGCAGCCCAGGCAATGGTGCCGATGGCTACACCTTC. This chain links TRBV4-3 with TRBJ1-2; D ambiguous. This CDR3 has 14 residues. The germline V and J ends were trimmed by 4 bases and 6 bases, with 15 bases remaining between them. Germline V CDR1 and CDR2: LGHNA, YSLEER.

This clone was recorded once. This chain uses TRBV7-2 with TRBJ2-7, with 7 nucleotides matching TRBD1. The V segment lost 3 bases and the J segment 2 bases; nucleotides outside the gene matches: 4. The CDR3 length is 14 residues. Germline V gene lookup returns CDR1 SGHTA and CDR2 FQGNSA. CDR3: CASSLPGQPYEQYF. Written as DNA, the CDR3 is TGTGCCAGCAGCTTGCCGGGACAGCCCTACGAGCAGTACTTC.

This sequence joins TRBV7-9 and TRBJ1-5; the D is unclear. Germline V gene lookup returns CDR1 SEHNR and CDR2 FQNEAQ (reference sequence). This CDR3 spans 14 amino acids. The V and J ends lost 5 bases and 3 bases respectively, with 11 bases between them. CDR3 nucleotide sequence: TGTGCCAGCAGCCTCAGTGATATCAATCAGCCCCAGCATTTT. This sequence encodes CASSLSDINQPQHF. Using reference TRBV7-9 and TRBJ1-5 for the parts outside the CDR3, the full variable domain is DTGVSQNPRHKITKRGQNVTFRCDPISEHNRLYWYRQTLGQGPEFLTYFQNEAQLEKSRLLSDRFSAERPKGSFSTLEIQRTEQGDSAMYLCASSLSDINQPQHFGDGTRLSIL.